This paragraph covers one T cell receptor (beta chain) sequence. No antigen is known for it. Clones were sequenced by immunoSEQ multiplex PCR, and TCRdb holds only the in-frame ones, with some missing. Of roughly 40,000 clones in the sample, around 86% were seen once. This CDR3 comprises 12 residues. V lost 2 bases and J 6 bases, leaving 7 bases between the germline ends. Germline V gene lookup returns CDR1 SGHRS and CDR2 YFSETQ. The data originate from a study of T cells in localized non-small cell lung cancer. Study outcomes and limitations: Longer overall survival was seen with higher T cell density measured in blood. Clonality of T cells reached its maximum in uninvolved adjacent lung, surpassing tumor.

The V call is TRBV5-1, the J call TRBJ2-3; possible D gene TRBD2, 5 bases. This TCR was sampled from a man between 18 and 55 years old with stage I lung adenocarcinoma. The material was peripheral blood, obtained before any cancer treatment. CDR3 amino acids: CASSLRGDTQYF. Written as DNA, the CDR3 is TGCGCCAGCAGCTTAAGAGGGGATACGCAGTATTTT. The full variable domain, in which reference TRBV5-1 and TRBJ2-3 provide the parts outside the CDR3, is KAGVTQTPRYLIKTRGQQVTLSCSPISGHRSVSWYQQTPGQGLQFLFEYFSETQRNKGNFPGRFSGRQFSNSRSEMNVSTLELGDSALYLCASSLRGDTQYFGPGTRLTVL.